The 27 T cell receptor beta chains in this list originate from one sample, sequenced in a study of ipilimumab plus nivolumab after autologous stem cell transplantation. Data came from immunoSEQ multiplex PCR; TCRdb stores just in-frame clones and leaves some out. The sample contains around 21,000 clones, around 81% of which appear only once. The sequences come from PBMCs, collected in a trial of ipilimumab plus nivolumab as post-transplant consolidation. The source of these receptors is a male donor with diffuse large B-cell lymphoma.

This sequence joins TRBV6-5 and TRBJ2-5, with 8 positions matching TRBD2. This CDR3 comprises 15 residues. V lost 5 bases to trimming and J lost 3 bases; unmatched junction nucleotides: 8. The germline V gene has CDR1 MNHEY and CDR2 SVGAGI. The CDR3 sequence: CASSRRGGAEETQYF. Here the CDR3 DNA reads TGTGCCAGCAGTCGCCGGGGGGGGGCCGAAGAGACCCAGTACTTC.

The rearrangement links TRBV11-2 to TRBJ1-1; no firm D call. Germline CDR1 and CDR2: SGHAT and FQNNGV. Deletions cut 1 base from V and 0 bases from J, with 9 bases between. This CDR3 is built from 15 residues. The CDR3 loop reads CASSLVGNMNTEAFF. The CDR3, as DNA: TGTGCCAGCAGCTTAGTGGGCAACATGAACACTGAAGCTTTCTTT.

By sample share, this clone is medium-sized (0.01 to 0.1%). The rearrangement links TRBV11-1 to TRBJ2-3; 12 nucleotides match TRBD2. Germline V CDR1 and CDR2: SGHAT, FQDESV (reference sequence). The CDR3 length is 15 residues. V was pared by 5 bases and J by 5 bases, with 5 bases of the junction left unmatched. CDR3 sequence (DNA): TGTGCCAGCAGCCGACTAGCGGGGGCCGTAGATACGCAGTATTTT. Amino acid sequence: CASSRLAGAVDTQYF.

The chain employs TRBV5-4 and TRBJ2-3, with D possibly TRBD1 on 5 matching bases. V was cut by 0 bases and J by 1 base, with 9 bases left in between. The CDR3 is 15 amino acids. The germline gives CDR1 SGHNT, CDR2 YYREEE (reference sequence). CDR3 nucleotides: TGTGCCAGCAGCTTGGGGGGCGTCCGCACAGATACGCAGTATTTT. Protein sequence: CASSLGGVRTDTQYF.

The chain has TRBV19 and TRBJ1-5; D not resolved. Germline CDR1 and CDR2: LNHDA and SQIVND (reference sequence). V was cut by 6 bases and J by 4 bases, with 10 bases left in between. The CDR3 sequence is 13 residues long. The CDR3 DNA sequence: TGTGCCAGTAGGCGACACGAGAATCAGCCCCAGCATTTT. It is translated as CASRRHENQPQHF.

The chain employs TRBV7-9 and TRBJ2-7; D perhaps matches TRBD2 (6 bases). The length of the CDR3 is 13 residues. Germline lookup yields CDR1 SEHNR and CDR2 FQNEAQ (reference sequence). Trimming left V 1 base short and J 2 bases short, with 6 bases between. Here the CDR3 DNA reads TGTGCCAGCAGCTTAGGGAGGGCCTACGAGCAGTACTTC. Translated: CASSLGRAYEQYF.

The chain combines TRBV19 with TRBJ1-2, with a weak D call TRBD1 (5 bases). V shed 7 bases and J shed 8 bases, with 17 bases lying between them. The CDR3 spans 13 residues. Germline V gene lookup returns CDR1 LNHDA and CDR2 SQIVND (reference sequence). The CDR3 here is CASTLDRGTGYTF. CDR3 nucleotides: TGTGCCAGTACTCTAGACCGGGGGACGGGCTACACCTTC.

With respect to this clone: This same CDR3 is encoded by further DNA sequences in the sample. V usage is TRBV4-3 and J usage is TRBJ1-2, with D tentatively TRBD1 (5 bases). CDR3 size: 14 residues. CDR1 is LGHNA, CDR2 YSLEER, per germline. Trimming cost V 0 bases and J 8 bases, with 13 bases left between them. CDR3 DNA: TGCGCCAGCAGCCAAGAGGCAGGGTGGGAAGGCTACACCTTC. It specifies CASSQEAGWEGYTF.

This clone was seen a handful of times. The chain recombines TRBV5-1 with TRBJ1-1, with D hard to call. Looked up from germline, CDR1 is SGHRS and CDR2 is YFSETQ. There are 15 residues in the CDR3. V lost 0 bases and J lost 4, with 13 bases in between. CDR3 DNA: TGCGCCAGCAGCTTGGCCGTAGTAGCAGGCACTGAAGCTTTCTTT. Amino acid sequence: CASSLAVVAGTEAFF.

The CDR3 sequence: CASSPRLSTGGDTGELFF. The CDR3 nucleotides are TGCGCCAGCAGCCCCCGATTGTCGACAGGGGGGGACACCGGGGAGCTGTTTTTT. V is TRBV4-1 and J is TRBJ2-2, with TRBD1 identical over 9 bases. Germline V gene lookup returns CDR1 MGHRA and CDR2 YSYEKL. The J segment lost 3 bases and the V segment lost 4 bases, leaving 12 bases of the junction unmatched. CDR3 length: 18 amino acids.

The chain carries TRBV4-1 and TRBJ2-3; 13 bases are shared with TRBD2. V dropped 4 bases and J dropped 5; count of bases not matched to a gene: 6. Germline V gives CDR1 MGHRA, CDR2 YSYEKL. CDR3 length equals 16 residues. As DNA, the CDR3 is TGCGCCAGCAGCCGAACTAGCGGGGGGGCCGAAGATACGCAGTATTTT. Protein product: CASSRTSGGAEDTQYF.

The CDR3 bases are TGTGCCAGCTCAGAAGAGATATCTGGAAACACCATATATTTT. It is translated as CASSEEISGNTIYF. The chain links TRBV18 to TRBJ1-3; D not certain. CDR1 KGHSH and CDR2 LQKENI come from the germline V gene. Trimming left V 5 bases short and J 1 base short, with 9 bases between. The CDR3 spans 14 residues.

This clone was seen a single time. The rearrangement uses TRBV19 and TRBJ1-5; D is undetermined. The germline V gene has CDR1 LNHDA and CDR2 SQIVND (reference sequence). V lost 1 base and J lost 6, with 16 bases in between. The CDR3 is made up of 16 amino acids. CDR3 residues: CASSIAGRGTRQPQHF. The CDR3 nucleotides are TGTGCCAGTAGTATAGCTGGACGGGGTACTCGTCAGCCCCAGCATTTT.

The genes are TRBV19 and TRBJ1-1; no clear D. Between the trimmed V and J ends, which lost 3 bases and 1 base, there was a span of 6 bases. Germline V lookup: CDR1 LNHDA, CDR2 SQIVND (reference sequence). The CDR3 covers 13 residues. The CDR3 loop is CASSIRENTEAFF. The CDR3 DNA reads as TGTGCCAGTAGTATTCGTGAGAACACTGAAGCTTTCTTT.

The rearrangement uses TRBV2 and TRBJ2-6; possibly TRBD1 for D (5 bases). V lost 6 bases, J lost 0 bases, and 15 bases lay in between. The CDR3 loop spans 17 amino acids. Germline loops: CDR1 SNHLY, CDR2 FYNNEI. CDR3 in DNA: TGTGCCAGCAGGCAGGGTCAAATTTTCTCTGGGGCCAACGTCCTGACTTTC. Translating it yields CASRQGQIFSGANVLTF.

In DNA form, the CDR3 reads TGTGCCAGCAGCCCCGGATCGGGTAACTATGGCTACACCTTC. Protein: CASSPGSGNYGYTF. This chain joins TRBV5-4 and TRBJ1-2, with D hard to call. V shed 4 bases and J shed 1 base, with 11 bases lying between them. From germline, CDR1 is SGHNT and CDR2 YYREEE (reference sequence). The CDR3 spans 14 residues.

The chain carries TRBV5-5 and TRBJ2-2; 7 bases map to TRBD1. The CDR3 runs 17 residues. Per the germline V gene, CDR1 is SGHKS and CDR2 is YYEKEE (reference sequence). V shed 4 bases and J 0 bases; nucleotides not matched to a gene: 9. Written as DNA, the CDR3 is TGTGCCAGCAGCCAAGGGGGCCCCATAACGAACACCGGGGAGCTGTTTTTT. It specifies CASSQGGPITNTGELFF.

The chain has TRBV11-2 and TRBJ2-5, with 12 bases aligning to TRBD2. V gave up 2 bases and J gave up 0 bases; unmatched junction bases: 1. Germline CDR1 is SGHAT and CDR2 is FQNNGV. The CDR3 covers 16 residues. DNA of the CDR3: TGTGCCAGCAGCTTAACTAGCGGGGGGTACCAAGAGACCCAGTACTTC. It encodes CASSLTSGGYQETQYF. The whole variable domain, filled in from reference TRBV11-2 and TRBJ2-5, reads EAGVAQSPRYKIIEKRQSVAFWCNPISGHATLYWYQQILGQGPKLLIQFQNNGVVDDSQLPKDRFSAERLKGVDSTLKIQPAKLEDSAVYLCASSLTSGGYQETQYFGPGTRLLVL.

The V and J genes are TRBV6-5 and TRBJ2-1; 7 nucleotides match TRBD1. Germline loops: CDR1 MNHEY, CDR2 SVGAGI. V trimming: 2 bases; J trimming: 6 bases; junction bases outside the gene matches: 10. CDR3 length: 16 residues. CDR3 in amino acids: CASSYPPGGALNEQFF. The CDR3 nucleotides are TGTGCCAGCAGTTACCCCCCAGGGGGAGCCCTCAATGAGCAGTTCTTC.

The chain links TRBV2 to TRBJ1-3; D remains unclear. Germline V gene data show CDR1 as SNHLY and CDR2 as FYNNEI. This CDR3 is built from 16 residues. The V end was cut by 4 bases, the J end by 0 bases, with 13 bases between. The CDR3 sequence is CASSGSGLLSGNTIYF. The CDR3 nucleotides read TGTGCCAGCAGTGGATCGGGGTTACTCTCTGGAAACACCATATATTTT.

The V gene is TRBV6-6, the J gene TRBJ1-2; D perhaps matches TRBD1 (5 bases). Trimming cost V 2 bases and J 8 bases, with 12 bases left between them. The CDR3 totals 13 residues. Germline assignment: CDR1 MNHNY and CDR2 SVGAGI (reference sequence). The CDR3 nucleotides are TGTGCCAGCAGTTACCTGGCAGGGCGAGGCTACACCTTC. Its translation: CASSYLAGRGYTF.

CDR3: CASSINSYGYTF. CDR3 DNA sequence: TGTGCCAGCAGCATTAACAGCTATGGCTACACCTTC. The chain combines TRBV7-2 with TRBJ1-2; D not certain. Trimming took 5 bases from V and 4 from J, leaving 8 bases between them. CDR3 length equals 12 residues. Germline values: CDR1 SGHTA, CDR2 FQGNSA.

CDR3 residues: CASSQGEENYGYTF. The CDR3 nucleotides are TGCGCCAGCAGCCAGGGAGAAGAGAACTATGGCTACACCTTC. The chain carries TRBV4-3 and TRBJ1-2; D remains unclear. From germline, CDR1 is LGHNA and CDR2 YSLEER. CDR3 length: 14 residues. Between the trimmed V and J ends, which lost 3 bases and 2 bases, there was a span of 10 bases.

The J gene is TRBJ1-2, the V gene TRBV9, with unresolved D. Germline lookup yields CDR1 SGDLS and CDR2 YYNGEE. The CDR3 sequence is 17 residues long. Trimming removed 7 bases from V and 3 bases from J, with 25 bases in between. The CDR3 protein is CASASSVAFGVDYGYTF. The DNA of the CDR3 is TGTGCCAGCGCCAGCAGCGTAGCATTTGGGGTGGACTATGGCTACACCTTC.

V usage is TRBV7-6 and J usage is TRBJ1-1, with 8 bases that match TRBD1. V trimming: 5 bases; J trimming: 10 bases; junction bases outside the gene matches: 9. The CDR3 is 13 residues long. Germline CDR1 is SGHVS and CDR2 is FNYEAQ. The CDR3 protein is CASSPHLTGGAFF. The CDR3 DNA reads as TGTGCCAGCAGCCCTCACCTCACAGGGGGAGCTTTCTTT.

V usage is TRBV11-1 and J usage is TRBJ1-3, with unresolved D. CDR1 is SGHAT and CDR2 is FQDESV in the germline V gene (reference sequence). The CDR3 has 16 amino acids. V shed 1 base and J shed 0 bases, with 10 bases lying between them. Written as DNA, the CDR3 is TGTGCCAGCAGCTTAGGACATCTCAACTCTGGAAACACCATATATTTT. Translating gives CASSLGHLNSGNTIYF. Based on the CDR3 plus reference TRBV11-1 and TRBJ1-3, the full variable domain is EAEVAQSPRYKITEKSQAVAFWCDPISGHATLYWYRQILGQGPELLVQFQDESVVDDSQLPKDRFSAERLKGVDSTLKIQPAELGDSAMYLCASSLGHLNSGNTIYFGEGSWLTVV.

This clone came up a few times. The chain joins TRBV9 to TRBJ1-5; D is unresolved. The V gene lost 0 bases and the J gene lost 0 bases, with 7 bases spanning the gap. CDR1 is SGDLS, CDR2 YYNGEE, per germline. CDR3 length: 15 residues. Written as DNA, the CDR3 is TGTGCCAGCAGCGTAGAAGGGTATAGCAATCAGCCCCAGCATTTT. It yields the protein CASSVEGYSNQPQHF.